The subject of this entry is one TCR beta chain. The data were obtained in a study of T cells in Graves' hyperthyroidism and ophthalmopathy. The germline V gene encodes CDR1 DFQATT and CDR2 SNEGSKA (reference sequence). Trimming left V 3 bases short and J 11 bases short, with 8 bases between. This CDR3 has 10 amino acids. Exclusion of patients followed from uncontrolled infection, other autoimmune disease, pregnancy or lactation. What was amplified from RNA transcripts were TCR beta CDR3 regions. The HTBI primer set served for first-round RT-PCR of the TCR CDR3. Each CDR3 protein is one row after TCRdb ran MiXCR on the multiplex PCR reads. The table lists 350,000 or so distinct CDR3 sequences, roughly a fifth of them singletons.

The sequencing input was blood. The sequence was obtained from a woman between 50 and 59 years old with Graves' hyperthyroidism. The gene calls are TRBV20-1 and TRBJ2-4; D is possibly TRBD2 (5 bases). CDR3: CSASEGLQYF. In DNA, the CDR3 is TGCAGTGCTAGTGAGGGCCTTCAGTACTTC.